The entry that follows covers one T cell receptor (beta chain) sequence. The target antigen is unknown. This same CDR3 is encoded by further DNA sequences in the sample. This specimen comes from a study of monozygotic twins with cystic fibrosis. Overall study context: Library input was about 3.3 micrograms of fragmented DNA, with approximately 16 PCR cycles. Study findings and constraints: Co-twins had the most similar V usage for 13 of 16 pairs, J for 8. Monozygotic CF twins shared more identical nucleotide clonotypes than unrelated patients. No link emerged between shared CDR3 counts and age, concordance or severity.

The table came from immunoSEQ multiplex PCR; TCRdb's copy has only in-frame clones and leaves some out. The sample consists of over 9,500 clones, around 97% of them appearing once. Trimming stripped 3 bases from V and 3 bases from J, with 9 bases between. CDR1 is MNHEY and CDR2 is SMNVEV in the germline V gene (reference sequence). The CDR3 contains 15 residues. The gene calls are TRBV27 and TRBJ1-6; D is perhaps TRBD1 (6 bases). The TCR sequence derives from a boy between 10 and 17 years old with cystic fibrosis. Sequenced: blood. CDR3 DNA sequence: TGTGCCAGCAGTTTCAGGACAGACTATAATTCACCCCTCCACTTT. This codes for CASSFRTDYNSPLHF.